At least ten counts were recorded for the clone carrying this T cell receptor beta chain. Its target is not known. The TCRbeta library incorporated unique molecular identifiers. TCRdb fed the PCR reads into MiXCR, producing one record per CDR3 protein. The table has around 130,000 distinct CDR3 sequences, roughly 9.7% seen once. The data stem from a study of T-cell reconstitution after alpha-beta-depleted transplantation in children. Study-level points and caveats: Surviving recipient cells, namely T cells and thymic progenitors, were the source of high day-60 TCRbeta diversity in some patients. At the one-year point after transplant, T-cell counts and TCRbeta diversity were found to come mostly from T cells that had been newly produced. Several hundred rapidly expanded clones from non-depleted graft cells reportedly supplied alpha-beta T cells about two months post-transplant.

Trimming cost V 5 bases and J 5 bases; bases outside gene matches: 7. The CDR3 has 14 residues. The source is a girl less than two years old who had a stem cell transplant for combined immunodeficiency, so the T cells may come from the graft donor. The rearrangement uses TRBV12-3 or TRBV12-4 and TRBJ2-5; 8 bases agree with TRBD1. The sample consisted of PBMCs, mostly from graft donor cells, taken 180 days after TCRalphabeta/CD19-depleted stem cell transplant. The CDR3 coding sequence is TGTGCCAGCAGTCTTTCGGGACAGGTCGAGACCCAGTACTTC. Translating it yields CASSLSGQVETQYF.